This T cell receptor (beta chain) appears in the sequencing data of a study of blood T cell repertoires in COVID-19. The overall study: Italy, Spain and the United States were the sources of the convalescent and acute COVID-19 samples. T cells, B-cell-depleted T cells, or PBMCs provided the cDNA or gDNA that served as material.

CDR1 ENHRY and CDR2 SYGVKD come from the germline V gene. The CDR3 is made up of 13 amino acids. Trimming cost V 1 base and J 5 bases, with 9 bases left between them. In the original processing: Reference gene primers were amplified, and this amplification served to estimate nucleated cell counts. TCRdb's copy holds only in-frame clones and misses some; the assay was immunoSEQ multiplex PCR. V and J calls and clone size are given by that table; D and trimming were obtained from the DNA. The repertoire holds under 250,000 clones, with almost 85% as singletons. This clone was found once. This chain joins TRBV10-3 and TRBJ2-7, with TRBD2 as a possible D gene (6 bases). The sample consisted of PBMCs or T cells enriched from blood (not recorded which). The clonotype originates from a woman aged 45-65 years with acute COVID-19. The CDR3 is CAISELTGDEQYF. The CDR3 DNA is TGTGCCATCAGTGAGTTGACGGGGGACGAGCAGTACTTC.